The source of this T cell receptor (beta chain) is a study of T cell responses to AZD1222 COVID-19 vaccine. TCRdb's table, derived via immunoSEQ multiplex PCR, lists solely in-frame clones and lacks some. The sample yields around 120,000 clones, more than 85% seen once. Between the trimmed V and J ends, which lost 6 bases and 4 bases, there was a span of 12 bases. The CDR3 runs to 13 residues. The V gene's germline CDR1 is SGHVS and CDR2 FNYEAQ. Remarks on this clone: Its antigen is still unknown.

Study-wide points: Clonal diversity was possibly underestimated; the donors were predominantly white British and more often female.

The V call is TRBV7-6, the J call TRBJ1-2, with D possibly TRBD1 on 5 matching bases. This clonotype originated in an adult in good health. The source was peripheral blood, collected on day 0 of AZD1222 vaccination. CDR3: CASSWDLGYGYTF. The CDR3 DNA follows: TGTGCCAGCAGTTGGGACCTGGGCTATGGCTACACCTTC. The variable domain in full, with the rest retrieved from reference TRBV7-6 and TRBJ1-2, is GAGVSQSPRYKVTKRGQDVALRCDPISGHVSLYWYRQALGQGPEFLTYFNYEAQQDKSGLPNDRFSAERPEGSISTLTIQRTEQRDSAMYRCASSWDLGYGYTFGSGTRLTVV.